The present TCR beta chain was sequenced within a study of shared clonotypes between healthy human individuals. The wider study: A couple of female and a few male donors aged 18 to 49 were enrolled.

Naive CD8 cells comprised CD45RO-negative, CCR7-positively selected cells, excluding terminally differentiated effector memory CD45RA+ cells. The study ran the assay at deep level. Per the authors' pipeline: Filtering differed, since immunoSEQ gave only junction sequences and no quality scores. Sequencing was performed with immunoSEQ multiplex PCR; in TCRdb, only in-frame clones are kept and a portion is missing. V and J calls and clone size are those listed in that table; D and trimming were worked out from the DNA. The sample lists 2 million to 2.5 million clones; just under 95% were seen once. Turning to this clone: Other DNA sequences in this specimen translate into the identical CDR3.

Germline V lookup: CDR1 SNHLY, CDR2 FYNNEI. The CDR3 is 12 residues long. Trimming took off 3 bases at V and 2 bases at J, with 5 bases between the two ends. The material sequenced was naive CD8+ T cells sorted from blood. The sequence was collected from a man aged 18 to 30 in good health. The chain links TRBV2 to TRBJ2-7; D unresolved. CDR3 DNA: TGTGCCAGCAGTGACAGTGCCTACGAGCAGTACTTC. It is translated as CASSDSAYEQYF.